The sample holds one count of the clone carrying this T cell receptor beta chain. This specimen comes from a study of blood T cell repertoires in COVID-19. Overall study: Nucleic acid was either cDNA or gDNA, and it came from T cells, B-cell-depleted T cells, or PBMCs.

Participants reported their clinical history, and cohort assignment relied on those reports. Each recovered donor of Cohort 3 presented with two negative PCRs, clearance, or symptom resolution. Here immunoSEQ multiplex PCR was the method, and the copy in TCRdb shows in-frame clones only, minus some. The sample shows about 300,000 clones, approximately 90% of them seen only once. The V gene's germline CDR1 is LGHDT and CDR2 YNNKEL (reference sequence). V lost 1 base to trimming and J lost 11 bases; unmatched junction nucleotides: 3. This CDR3 comprises 13 residues. The J gene is TRBJ1-1, the V gene TRBV3-1 (or the pseudogene TRBV3-2); 11 bases are a match to TRBD1. The origin of this receptor is a woman aged 18-30 years who had recovered from COVID-19. Sequencing was done on a sample of PBMCs or T cells enriched from blood (not recorded which). CDR3 nucleotide sequence: TGTGCCAGCAGCCAAGGGACAGGGGGCAGGGCTTTCTTT. As protein: CASSQGTGGRAFF.